The TCR beta chain under discussion was sequenced for a study of control samples from healthy donors and cancer patients. Generated by immunoSEQ multiplex PCR, the TCRdb table keeps only in-frame clones and is missing some. This sample has 150,000 or so clones; 80% to 90% occur once, and the top ten carry over 4%. V gave up 4 bases and J gave up 2 bases; unmatched junction bases: 7. Germline CDR1 is SEHNR and CDR2 is FQNEAQ (reference sequence). The CDR3 totals 15 residues. The TCR originated in a woman in her twenties or thirties in good health. The chain joins TRBV7-9 to TRBJ2-5; TRBD1 agrees at 7 bases. Sequencing input: blood. For the CDR3, the DNA is TGTGCCAGCAGCTGGGGACAGTCGTATCAAGAGACCCAGTACTTC. It yields the protein CASSWGQSYQETQYF.